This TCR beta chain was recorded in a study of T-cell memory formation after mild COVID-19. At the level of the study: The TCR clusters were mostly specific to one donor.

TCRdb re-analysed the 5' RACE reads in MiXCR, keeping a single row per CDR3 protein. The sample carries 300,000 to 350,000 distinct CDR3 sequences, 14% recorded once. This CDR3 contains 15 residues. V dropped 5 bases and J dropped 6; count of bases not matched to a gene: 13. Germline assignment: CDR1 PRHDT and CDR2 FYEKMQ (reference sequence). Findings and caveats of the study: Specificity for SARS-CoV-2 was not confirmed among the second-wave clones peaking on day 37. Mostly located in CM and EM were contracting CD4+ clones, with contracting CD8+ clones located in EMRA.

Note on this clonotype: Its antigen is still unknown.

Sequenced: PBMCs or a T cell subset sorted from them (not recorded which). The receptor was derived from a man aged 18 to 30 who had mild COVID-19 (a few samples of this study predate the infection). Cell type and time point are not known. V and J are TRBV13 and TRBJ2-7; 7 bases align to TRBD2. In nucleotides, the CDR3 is TGTGCCAGCAGCCCTCCGGGGGGAGTTCGCTGCGAGCAGTACTTC. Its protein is CASSPPGGVRCEQYF.